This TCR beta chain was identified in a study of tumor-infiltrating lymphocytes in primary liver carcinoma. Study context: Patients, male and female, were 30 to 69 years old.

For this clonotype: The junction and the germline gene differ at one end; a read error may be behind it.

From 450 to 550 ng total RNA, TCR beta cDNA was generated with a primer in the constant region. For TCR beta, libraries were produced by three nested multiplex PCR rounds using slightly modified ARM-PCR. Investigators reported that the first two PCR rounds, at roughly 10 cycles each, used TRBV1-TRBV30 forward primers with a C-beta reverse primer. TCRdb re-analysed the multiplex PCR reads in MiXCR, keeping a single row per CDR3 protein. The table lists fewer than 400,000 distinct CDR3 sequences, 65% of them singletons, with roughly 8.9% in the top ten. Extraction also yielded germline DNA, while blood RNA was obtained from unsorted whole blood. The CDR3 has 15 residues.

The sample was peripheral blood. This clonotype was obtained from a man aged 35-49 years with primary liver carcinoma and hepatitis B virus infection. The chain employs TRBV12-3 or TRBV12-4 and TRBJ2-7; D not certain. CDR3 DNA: TGTGTCAGCAGTTTATTGATAGGGCTAAAGAACGGGCAGTACTTC. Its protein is CVSSLLIGLKNGQYF.